Below, 16 T cell receptor beta chains from the same sample are listed, as sequenced in a study of cytomegalovirus exposure and HLA in healthy donors. Both 60 Vbeta primers and 13 Jbeta primers went into the PCR. Using immunoSEQ multiplex PCR, the repertoire was profiled, and TCRdb retains in-frame clones only, with some absent. The table lists about 160,000 clones. Material: PBMCs. These receptors all come from a woman in her sixties in good health and CMV-seronegative.

This chain uses TRBV5-1 with TRBJ1-4; 8 nucleotides match TRBD1. V shed 5 bases, J shed 6 bases, and the junction held 12 bases outside the gene matches. The CDR3 sequence is 16 residues long. The V gene's germline CDR1 is SGHRS and CDR2 YFSETQ. Here the CDR3 DNA reads TGCGCCAGCAGTTTAGGCCTTGGACAGGGAGATGAAAAACTGTTTTTT. It yields the protein CASSLGLGQGDEKLFF. The complete variable domain, with remaining parts taken from reference TRBV5-1 and TRBJ1-4, reads KAGVTQTPRYLIKTRGQQVTLSCSPISGHRSVSWYQQTPGQGLQFLFEYFSETQRNKGNFPGRFSGRQFSNSRSEMNVSTLELGDSALYLCASSLGLGQGDEKLFFGSGTQLSVL.

The chain carries TRBV5-1 and TRBJ1-4; weak D call: TRBD1 (6 bases). V shed 3 bases and J shed 7 bases, with 13 bases lying between them. Germline V gene data show CDR1 as SGHRS and CDR2 as YFSETQ. The CDR3 contains 14 residues. The CDR3 region has the DNA TGCGCCAGCAGCTGGGACACTGGAGGTGAAAAACTGTTTTTT. It translates to CASSWDTGGEKLFF.

The J gene is TRBJ2-1, the V gene TRBV5-1; 7 nucleotides match TRBD2. Germline CDR1 is SGHRS and CDR2 is YFSETQ. V gave up 3 bases and J gave up 10 bases; unmatched junction bases: 13. The CDR3 consists of 15 residues. CDR3 amino acids: CASSWKTGGLQEQFF. DNA for the CDR3: TGCGCCAGCAGCTGGAAGACGGGGGGACTACAGGAGCAGTTCTTC.

The chain recombines TRBV11-2 with TRBJ2-1, with 8 positions matching TRBD2. CDR1 is SGHAT, CDR2 FQNNGV, per germline. V was clipped by 3 bases and J by 5 bases; unmatched bases: 6. The CDR3 totals 15 residues. The CDR3 here is CASSLGIAGNNEQFF. The CDR3 nucleotides are TGTGCCAGCAGCTTGGGAATAGCGGGGAACAATGAGCAGTTCTTC.

This chain links TRBV7-2 with TRBJ1-1; 7 nucleotides align to TRBD1. Germline-derived CDR1 and CDR2 are SGHTA and FQGNSA. Losses at the gene ends were 5 bases for V and 0 bases for J; bases not matched to a gene: 6. The CDR3 has 15 residues. CDR3 nucleotides: TGTGCCAGCAGCCGAACGACAGGGCTGAACACTGAAGCTTTCTTT. It translates to CASSRTTGLNTEAFF.

The chain has TRBV19 and TRBJ2-3; 9 bases align to TRBD2. The germline gives CDR1 LNHDA, CDR2 SQIVND (reference sequence). Losses at the gene ends were 3 bases for V and 6 bases for J; bases not matched to a gene: 4. The CDR3 totals 14 residues. This CDR3 reads CASSISGGGDTQYF. The CDR3 nucleotides read TGTGCCAGTAGTATTAGCGGGGGAGGGGATACGCAGTATTTT. Variable domain in full (rest from reference TRBV19 and TRBJ2-3): DGGITQSPKYLFRKEGQNVTLSCEQNLNHDAMYWYRQDPGQGLRLIYYSQIVNDFQKGDIAEGYSVSREKKESFPLTVTSAQKNPTAFYLCASSISGGGDTQYFGPGTRLTVL.

The rearrangement links TRBV5-1 to TRBJ1-4; TRBD1 is a possible D gene (6 bases). The germline CDR1 and CDR2 sequences are SGHRS and YFSETQ. The CDR3 is 16 amino acids. V shed 0 bases and J shed 4 bases, with 13 bases lying between them. CDR3 nucleotides: TGCGCCAGCAGCTTGGATCGGGGGGCGGTTAATGAAAAACTGTTTTTT. Its translation: CASSLDRGAVNEKLFF.

The chain recombines TRBV19 with TRBJ2-5; 10 bases agree with TRBD2. The CDR3 is 16 residues long. Germline lookup yields CDR1 LNHDA and CDR2 SQIVND (reference sequence). V shed 3 bases and J 4 bases; nucleotides not matched to a gene: 8. CDR3 coding DNA: TGTGCCAGTAGTATCGGCCCTAGCGGGGGTGGAGAGACCCAGTACTTC. It specifies CASSIGPSGGGETQYF.

The chain joins TRBV19 to TRBJ2-3; D is ambiguous. The CDR3 loop spans 12 amino acids. Germline CDR1 reads LNHDA; CDR2 reads SQIVND (reference sequence). Trimming took 4 bases from V and 4 from J, leaving 6 bases between them. The CDR3 nucleotides read TGTGCCAGTAGTACCCGAGCAGATACGCAGTATTTT. Translating it yields CASSTRADTQYF.

This rearrangement joins TRBV27 to TRBJ2-7; the match to TRBD1 covers 7 bases. The V gene's germline CDR1 is MNHEY and CDR2 SMNVEV (reference sequence). This CDR3 is built from 15 residues. The junction had 9 bases not matched to a gene; V was cut back by 0 bases and J by 7 bases. The CDR3 sequence is CASSLSSQGVFEQYF. The CDR3 nucleotides are TGTGCCAGCAGTTTATCCTCCCAGGGGGTCTTTGAGCAGTACTTC.

The chain carries TRBV28 and TRBJ1-5, with 9 nucleotides matching TRBD1. The CDR3 loop spans 17 amino acids. J was trimmed by 0 bases and V by 8 bases; bases with no gene match: 11. The germline V gene encodes CDR1 MDHEN and CDR2 SYDVKM. The CDR3 nucleotides read TGTGCCAGCCGAACGGGGGACAGGGAGGTTAGCAATCAGCCCCAGCATTTT. It translates to CASRTGDREVSNQPQHF.

The gene calls are TRBV6-5 and TRBJ2-5, with D hard to call. The assigned J gene may be wrong: the sequence end matches TRBJ2-7 better. The CDR3 is 15 residues long. The germline gives CDR1 MNHEY, CDR2 SVGAGI. The CDR3 DNA follows: TGTGCCAGCAGTTACTCACCAGGCAATTCCTACGAGCAGTACTTC. It translates to CASSYSPGNSYEQYF.

The genes are TRBV6-1 and TRBJ1-4; 7 bases map to TRBD1. The trim removed 4 bases at V and 7 bases at J, leaving 6 bases unmatched. Germline V gives CDR1 MNHNS, CDR2 SASEGT. The CDR3 sequence is 14 residues long. CDR3 amino acids: CASSGGGLGEKLFF. DNA of the CDR3: TGTGCCAGCAGTGGAGGGGGCTTGGGTGAAAAACTGTTTTTT.

The chain combines TRBV27 with TRBJ2-4; TRBD2 might be the D (5 bases). Germline assignment: CDR1 MNHEY and CDR2 SMNVEV (reference sequence). The CDR3 totals 14 residues. Trimming took 5 bases from V and 1 from J, leaving 9 bases between them. The chain's CDR3 is CASSPERAKNIQYF. For the CDR3, the DNA is TGTGCCAGCAGTCCCGAGCGGGCCAAAAACATTCAGTACTTC.

The genes are TRBV7-9 and TRBJ1-5; D is unresolved. Between the trimmed V and J ends, which lost 5 bases and 4 bases, there was a span of 9 bases. Germline V gene data show CDR1 as SEHNR and CDR2 as FQNEAQ (reference sequence). CDR3 length: 13 residues. CDR3 in DNA: TGTGCCAGCAGCAGAACACGAAATCAGCCCCAGCATTTT. Amino acids: CASSRTRNQPQHF.

This CDR3 reads CASSFLAGAPQETQYF. In nucleotides, the CDR3 is TGTGCCAGCAGCTTTCTAGCGGGAGCCCCCCAAGAGACCCAGTACTTC. This chain joins TRBV7-7 and TRBJ2-5, with 10 bases matching TRBD2. Losses at the gene ends were 3 bases for V and 1 base for J; bases not matched to a gene: 5. In germline, CDR1 is SSHAT, CDR2 FNYEAQ (reference sequence). This CDR3 has 16 amino acids.